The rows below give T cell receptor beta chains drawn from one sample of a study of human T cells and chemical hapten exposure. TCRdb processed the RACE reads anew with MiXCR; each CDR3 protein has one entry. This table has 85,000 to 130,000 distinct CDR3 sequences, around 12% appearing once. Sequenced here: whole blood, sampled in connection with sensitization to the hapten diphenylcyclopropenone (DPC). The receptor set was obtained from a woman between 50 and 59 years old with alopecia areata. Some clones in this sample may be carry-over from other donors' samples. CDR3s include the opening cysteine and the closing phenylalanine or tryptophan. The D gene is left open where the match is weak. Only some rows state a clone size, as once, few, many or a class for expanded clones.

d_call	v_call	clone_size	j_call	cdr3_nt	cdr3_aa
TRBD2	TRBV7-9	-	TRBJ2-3	TGTGCCAGCAGCTTTAGCGGGGACCTCACAGATACGCAGTATTTT	CASSFSGDLTDTQYF
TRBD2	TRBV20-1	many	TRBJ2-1	TGCAGTGCTAGCGGGGGGGCATCCTACAATGAGCAGTTCTTC	CSASGGASYNEQFF
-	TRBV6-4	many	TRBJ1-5	TGTGCCAGCAGTACAGAGGGCAATCAGCCCCAGCATTTT	CASSTEGNQPQHF
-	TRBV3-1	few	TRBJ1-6	TGTGCCAGCAGCCAAGTGCGGGGGCGAGGCTCACCCCTCCACTTT	CASSQVRGRGSPLHF
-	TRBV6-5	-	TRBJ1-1	TGTGCCAGCAGTTACGAGGCCTCCCTAGGGACTGAAGCTTTCTTT	CASSYEASLGTEAFF
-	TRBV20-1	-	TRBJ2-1	TGCAGTGCGATAGGGGCTCCCAAGCACAATGAGCAGTTCTTC	CSAIGAPKHNEQFF
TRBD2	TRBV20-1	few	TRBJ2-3	TGCAGTGTGCCGGACCGGACTAGCGGCACAGATACGCAGTATTTT	CSVPDRTSGTDTQYF
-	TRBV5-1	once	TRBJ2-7	TGTGCCAGCAGCTCCTCCAGACAGGGGAGGTGGGAGCGGGAGCCCTACGAGCAGTACTTC	CASSSSRQGRWEREPYEQYF
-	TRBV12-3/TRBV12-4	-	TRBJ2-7	TGTGCCAGCAGGGCCAAAAGTGGCAGCTACTCCTACGAGCAGTACTTC	CASRAKSGSYSYEQYF
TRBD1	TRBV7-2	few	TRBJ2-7	TGTGCCAGCAGCCCGGACAGGGTGGAGGAGCAGTACTTC	CASSPDRVEEQYF
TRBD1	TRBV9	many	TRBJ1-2	TGTGCCAGCAGCTTAGGGACAGGGGGCGCGCCGGGCTACACCTTC	CASSLGTGGAPGYTF
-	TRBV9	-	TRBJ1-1	TGTGCCAGCAGCGTATTCCTCAGCACTGAAGCTTTCTTT	CASSVFLSTEAFF
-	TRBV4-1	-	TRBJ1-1	TGCGCCAGCAGCCAAGATAGTACGGGGAGGACTGAAGCTTTCTTT	CASSQDSTGRTEAFF
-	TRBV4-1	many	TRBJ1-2	TGCGCCAGCAGCCACCGTAGGGGTGAGACGGGGGCTGGCGGCTACACCTTC	CASSHRRGETGAGGYTF
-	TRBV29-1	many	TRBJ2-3	TGCAGCGTTCGAGCGACAGGCACAGATACGCAGTATTTT	CSVRATGTDTQYF
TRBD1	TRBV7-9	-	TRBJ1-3	TGTGCCAGCAGCTTAGGGGAGGGACAGTTCTCTGGAAACACCGTATATTTT	CASSLGEGQFSGNTVYF
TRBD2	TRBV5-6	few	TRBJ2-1	TGTGCCAGCACACTATCAGGGAGGGGTGAGCAGTTCTTC	CASTLSGRGEQFF
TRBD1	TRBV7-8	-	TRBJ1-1	TGTGCCAGCAGCTTGGACGCACAGGGGGCTTACACTGAAGCTTTCTTT	CASSLDAQGAYTEAFF
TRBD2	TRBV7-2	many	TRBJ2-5	TGTGCCAGCAGCCTTAGCGGGGGGGCCGAGACCCAGTACTTC	CASSLSGGAETQYF
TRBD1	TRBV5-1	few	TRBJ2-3	TGCGCCAGCAGCGTTGGACAGGCTTACACAGATACGCAGTATTTT	CASSVGQAYTDTQYF
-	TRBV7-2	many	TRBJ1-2	TGTGCCAGCAGCTTAATGGTTACTAACTATGGCTACACCTTC	CASSLMVTNYGYTF
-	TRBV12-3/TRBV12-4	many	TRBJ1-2	TGTGCCAGCAGGCTAGATGGGGGGAGAGGCTACACCTTC	CASRLDGGRGYTF
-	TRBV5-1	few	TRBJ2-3	TGCGCCAGCAGCGTGATGGGGGACACAGATACGCAGTATTTT	CASSVMGDTDTQYF
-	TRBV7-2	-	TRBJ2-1	TGTGCCAGCAGCTTAGCTCTCGTCAATGAGCAGTTCTTC	CASSLALVNEQFF
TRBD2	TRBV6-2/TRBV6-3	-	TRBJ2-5	TGTGCCAGCAGTCTCCTAGCGGGGGTCGCGACCCAGTACTTC	CASSLLAGVATQYF
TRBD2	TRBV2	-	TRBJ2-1	TGTGCCAGCAGCGAGCGGGAGGGACCCCACAATGAGCAGTTCTTC	CASSEREGPHNEQFF
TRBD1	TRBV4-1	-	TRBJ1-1	TGCGCCAGCAGCCAGACAGGGGCCAACACTGAAGCTTTCTTT	CASSQTGANTEAFF
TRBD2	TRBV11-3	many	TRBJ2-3	TGTGCCAGCAGCTCGGGACTAGCCGAAGATCGCACAGATACGCAGTATTTT	CASSSGLAEDRTDTQYF
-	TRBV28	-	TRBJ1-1	TGTGCCACCATTGGGGTGGGGGTAAGAAAAACTGAAGCTTTCTTT	CATIGVGVRKTEAFF
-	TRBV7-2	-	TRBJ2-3	TGTGCCAGCAGCTTTAGGGGATCCAGGCCTAGCACAGATACGCAGTATTTT	CASSFRGSRPSTDTQYF
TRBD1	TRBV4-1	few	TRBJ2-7	TGCGCCAGCAGCCGGGGAGGACAGGGAGGTAGTCCCTACGAGCAGTACTTC	CASSRGGQGGSPYEQYF
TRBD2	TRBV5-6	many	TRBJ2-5	TGTGCCAGCAGCTCCCGACTAGCGGGGACTCAAGAGACCCAGTACTTC	CASSSRLAGTQETQYF
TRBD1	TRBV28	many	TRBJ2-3	TGTGCCAGCAGTTTAAATCCGGGACAGGCATTACCGGGCACAGATACGCAGTATTTT	CASSLNPGQALPGTDTQYF
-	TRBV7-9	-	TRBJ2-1	TGTGCCAGCAGCTTGCAGGGACGGGGTGGTGATGAGCAGTTCTTC	CASSLQGRGGDEQFF
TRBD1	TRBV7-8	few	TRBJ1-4	TGTGCCAGCAGCTCGTGGACAGGGAGACATGAAAAACTGTTTTTT	CASSSWTGRHEKLFF
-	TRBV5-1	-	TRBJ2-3	TGCGCCAGCAGCTTGGGCCAGGGGCCAGATACGCAGTATTTT	CASSLGQGPDTQYF
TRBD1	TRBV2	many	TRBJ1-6	TGTGCCAGCAGAGGGGGCGTCGGAACCAATTCACCCCTCCACTTT	CASRGGVGTNSPLHF
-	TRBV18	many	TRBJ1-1	TGTGCCAGCTCCCAGGGTAAGACTGAAGCTTTCTTT	CASSQGKTEAFF
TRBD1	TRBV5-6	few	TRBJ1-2	TGTGCCAGCAGCCTGAATTTCTACAGGGGGCGCGGCTACACCTTC	CASSLNFYRGRGYTF
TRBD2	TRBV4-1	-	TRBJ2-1	TGCGCCAGCAGCCAATTAGCGGGAGTAGGTAATGAGCAGTTCTTC	CASSQLAGVGNEQFF
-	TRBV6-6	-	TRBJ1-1	TGTGCCAGCAGTTCCTTCTCGAGGGGCAGTGAAGCTTTCTTT	CASSSFSRGSEAFF
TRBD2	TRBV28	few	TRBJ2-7	TGTGCCAGCAGTCCGGCAGGGACTAGTTGGTACGAGCAGTACTTC	CASSPAGTSWYEQYF
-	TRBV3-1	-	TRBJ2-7	TGTGCCAGCAGCCGGAACCGGGACGCTAGCTCCTACGAGCAGTACTTC	CASSRNRDASSYEQYF
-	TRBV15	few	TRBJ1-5	TGTGCCACCAGCCCCACGGGGGAGGACAATCAGCCCCAGCATTTT	CATSPTGEDNQPQHF
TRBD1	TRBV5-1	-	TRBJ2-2	TGCGCCAGCAGCTTGGGGACAGGGACCGGGGAGCTGTTTTTT	CASSLGTGTGELFF
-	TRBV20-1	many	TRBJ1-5	TGCAGTGCTTACCAAGGACAGCACAATCAGCCCCAGCATTTT	CSAYQGQHNQPQHF
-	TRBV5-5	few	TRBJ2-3	TGTGCCAGCAGCTTGGTAACTAGCACGAGCACAGATACGCAGTATTTT	CASSLVTSTSTDTQYF